This TCR beta chain was captured in a study of cytomegalovirus exposure and HLA in healthy donors. About the study: Early on, a data release was issued that held approximately 92 million unique TCRs from HLA-typed donors.

Germline V gives CDR1 MDHEN, CDR2 SYDVKM. The CDR3 covers 17 residues. V lost 5 bases, J lost 1 base, and 8 bases stayed unmatched. Overall study results and limits: Reports showed the classifier diagnosing cytomegalovirus status with high specificity and sensitivity. As a later analysis showed, a missense DCLRE1C variant was linked to trimming of TCR beta V- and J-genes.

The PCR employed 60 Vbeta primers together with 13 Jbeta primers. Assay: immunoSEQ multiplex PCR; the TCRdb copy retains only in-frame clones and omits some. Of 130,000 to 150,000 clones listed, roughly two thirds are singletons. Details on this clone: The antigen is unknown.

The source of this sequence is a human donor in good health. Sequenced input: PBMCs. The chain carries TRBV28 and TRBJ1-5, with 10 bases aligning to TRBD1. The CDR3 DNA sequence: TGTGCCAGCAGTGCCTCGGACAGGGGGAAAAGCAATCAGCCCCAGCATTTT. Its protein is CASSASDRGKSNQPQHF.